The 10 T cell receptor beta chains presented below share a single source sample, sequenced in a study of T cell responses to AZD1222 COVID-19 vaccine. Libraries were prepared by immunoSEQ multiplex PCR; TCRdb keeps only in-frame clonotypes and omits some of them. The sample carries about 140,000 clones, roughly 84% recorded once. The sample in question was peripheral blood, obtained on day 0 of AZD1222 vaccination. Receptors were obtained from an adult in good health.

This clone was seen more than once but under ten times. The chain employs TRBV3-1 (or the pseudogene TRBV3-2) and TRBJ2-1; D perhaps matches TRBD2 (6 bases). This CDR3 is built from 19 residues. The V and J ends lost 6 bases and 0 bases respectively, with 24 bases between them. Per germline, CDR1 LGHDT and CDR2 YNNKEL (reference sequence). CDR3 DNA: TGTGCCAGCAGTCCAAGACTTGCGGGGCTGATGAGCTCCTACAATGAGCAGTTCTTC. It encodes CASSPRLAGLMSSYNEQFF.

The chain couples TRBV12-3 or TRBV12-4 to TRBJ1-1; maybe TRBD1 (5 bases). Trimming took 10 bases from V and 6 from J, leaving 18 bases between them. The CDR3 loop spans 13 amino acids. This chain's CDR3 is CATSNGRGAEAFF. In nucleotides, the CDR3 is TGTGCCACTTCGAACGGGAGGGGCGCTGAAGCTTTCTTT.

This chain links TRBV6-5 with TRBJ1-1, with D unresolved. The CDR3 consists of 15 residues. V lost 0 bases, J lost 3 bases, and 11 bases lay in between. Germline V gene data show CDR1 as MNHEY and CDR2 as SVGAGI. CDR3 region: CASSYSVGRDTEAFF. For the CDR3, the DNA is TGTGCCAGCAGTTACTCGGTGGGGAGAGACACTGAAGCTTTCTTT.

The CDR3 sequence: CASSFGAANYGYTF. CDR3 coding DNA: TGTGCCAGCAGTTTTGGTGCGGCGAACTATGGCTACACCTTC. The chain has TRBV27 and TRBJ1-2; D gene unclear. V shed 3 bases and J shed 2 bases, with 10 bases lying between them. The CDR3 totals 14 residues. Germline CDR1 reads MNHEY; CDR2 reads SMNVEV (reference sequence).

The gene calls are TRBV28 and TRBJ2-4, with unresolved D. CDR1 and CDR2 from the germline V gene are MDHEN and SYDVKM. V gave up 6 bases and J gave up 0 bases, with 12 bases separating them. The CDR3 has 15 residues. The DNA for the CDR3 is TGTGCCAGCAGCGAGATAGTACTAGCCAAAAACATTCAGTACTTC. Translated, it gives CASSEIVLAKNIQYF.

The genes are TRBV11-2 and TRBJ1-1, with D perhaps TRBD1 (5 bases). From germline, CDR1 is SGHAT and CDR2 FQNNGV. The germline V and J ends were trimmed by 7 bases and 0 bases, with 15 bases remaining between them. The CDR3 runs to 15 residues. CDR3 in amino acids: CASTVKGPLNTEAFF. DNA of the CDR3: TGTGCCAGCACCGTCAAGGGACCCTTGAACACTGAAGCTTTCTTT.

The chain links TRBV28 to TRBJ1-4; D is perhaps TRBD1 (5 bases). The CDR3 length is 15 residues. V was trimmed by 6 bases and J by 0 bases, leaving 11 bases between them. Germline CDR1 reads MDHEN; CDR2 reads SYDVKM. For the CDR3, the DNA is TGTGCCAGCAGCTTAACAGGAGCAACTAATGAAAAACTGTTTTTT. It translates to CASSLTGATNEKLFF.

This clone was seen a few times. The V call is TRBV5-8, the J call TRBJ1-4; 12 bases are a match to TRBD1. Unmatched junction bases numbered 11, after V lost 0 bases and J lost 8 bases. In germline, CDR1 is SGHTS, CDR2 YDEGEE. This CDR3 is 18 amino acids long. CDR3 bases: TGTGCCAGCAGCTTGGCCTGGGGACAGGGGGCGAAGGGGGAAAAACTGTTTTTT. Protein sequence: CASSLAWGQGAKGEKLFF.

The V gene is TRBV7-9, the J gene TRBJ1-4, with a possible D match to TRBD1 (5 bases). Deletions cut 0 bases from V and 4 bases from J, with 12 bases between. Germline lookup yields CDR1 SEHNR and CDR2 FQNEAQ (reference sequence). The CDR3 sequence is 16 residues long. The DNA of the CDR3 is TGTGCCAGCAGCTTAGCCGGGGCAGGTGTTAATGAAAAACTGTTTTTT. This gives the protein CASSLAGAGVNEKLFF.

The J gene is TRBJ1-4, the V gene TRBV2; D is perhaps TRBD1 (5 bases). Trimming pared 4 bases from V and 5 bases from J, leaving 14 bases between. CDR1 is SNHLY, CDR2 FYNNEI, per germline. This CDR3 has 15 amino acids. The chain's CDR3 is CASSVGRGRNEKLFF. CDR3 nucleotides: TGTGCCAGCAGTGTCGGTAGGGGTAGAAATGAAAAACTGTTTTTT.